This T cell receptor (beta chain) came from a study of blood T cells in healthy people across ages. The CDR3 spans 15 residues. V lost 0 bases and J lost 1; bases outside the gene matches: 0. The germline CDR1 and CDR2 sequences are MNHEY and SVGAGI. Ten or more counts support this clonotype. Through a sample-barcoded 5' primer and a J-beta primer mix, a second PCR was run for roughly 6 to 12 cycles. TCRdb recomputed calls from the 5' RACE reads with MiXCR, one row per CDR3 protein. The table shows 580,000 or so distinct CDR3 sequences, with 40% to 55% occurring only once. The receptor comes from a man older than 75 in good health. The genes are TRBV6-5 and TRBJ2-1, with 7 bases that match TRBD2. The specimen sequenced was blood. CDR3 sequence (DNA): TGTGCCAGCAGTTACTCGGGGGGGTCCTACAATGAGCAGTTCTTC. Translation: CASSYSGGSYNEQFF.